The 2 T cell receptor beta chains below come from one sample, sequenced in a study of OX40 agonist ivuxolimab in advanced cancers. Using immunoSEQ multiplex PCR, the repertoire was profiled, and TCRdb retains in-frame clones only, with some absent. The sample includes around 38,000 clones, roughly 82% of them seen just once. The sample in question was CD4+ or CD8+ T cells sorted from blood, obtained in a trial of the OX40 agonist ivuxolimab. Receptors originate from an adult with an advanced solid tumor such as melanoma, head and neck, liver or kidney cancer.

This chain links TRBV9 with TRBJ1-1, with D possibly matching TRBD1 (5 bases). V shed 0 bases and J shed 1 base, with 10 bases lying between them. Looked up from germline, CDR1 is SGDLS and CDR2 is YYNGEE. CDR3 length: 15 amino acids. CDR3 residues: CASSVAGHPNTEAFF. The CDR3 nucleotides read TGTGCCAGCAGCGTAGCCGGACATCCGAACACTGAAGCTTTCTTT.

The table lists this clone with a count of one. The chain has TRBV5-1 and TRBJ2-5; no clear D gene. With 4 bases removed from V and 2 bases from J, the gap between germline ends came to 12 bases. The CDR3 totals 14 residues. Per the germline V gene, CDR1 is SGHRS and CDR2 is YFSETQ. The CDR3 region has the DNA TGCGCCAGCAGCCCGGACGGGTCTCAAGAGACCCAGTACTTC. Protein product: CASSPDGSQETQYF.